The source of this T cell receptor beta chain is a study of blood T cell repertoires in COVID-19. Study as a whole: The cDNA or gDNA used as material had been derived from T cells, B-cell-depleted T cells, or PBMCs.

CDR1 is SGDLS and CDR2 is YYNGEE in the germline V gene. V was pared by 0 bases and J by 2 bases, with 8 bases between. The CDR3 length is 14 residues. Produced via immunoSEQ multiplex PCR; TCRdb's table is partial and in-frame only. The data show 150,000 to 200,000 clones, 65% to 90% seen once. Input material: peripheral blood. This TCR was sampled from a human donor in a cohort sampled during active COVID-19. This chain links TRBV9 with TRBJ1-2; unclear D gene. The CDR3 sequence is CASSVGAENYGYTF. The CDR3 DNA reads TGTGCCAGCAGCGTAGGTGCGGAGAACTATGGCTACACCTTC. Full variable domain (remainder filled in from reference TRBV9 and TRBJ1-2): DSGVTQTPKHLITATGQRVTLRCSPRSGDLSVYWYQQSLDQGLQFLIQYYNGEERAKGNILERFSAQQFPDLHSELNLSSLELGDSALYFCASSVGAENYGYTFGSGTRLTVV.